A single sample is the source of the 19 T cell receptor beta chains below, sequenced in a study of T cell repertoires in cytomegalovirus infection. Each CDR3 protein gets one entry after TCRdb re-called the reads with MiXCR. The sample has approximately 1,000,000 distinct CDR3 sequences, around a third seen once. Their recognized antigens are unknown. The specimen comprised cultured CD8+ T cells from PBMCs, sampled from culture after CMV antigen stimulation. These receptors originate from a human donor in good health (CMV status not recorded). Some clones in this sample may be carry-over from other donors' samples.

Written as DNA, the CDR3 is TGTGCTTCAACGGGGGGCAGCTCCTACAATGAGCAGTTCTTC. Translation: CASTGGSSYNEQFF. This chain uses TRBV2 with TRBJ2-1, with a weak D call TRBD2 (7 bases). The CDR3 length is 14 residues. Germline V gene data show CDR1 as SNHLY and CDR2 as FYNNEI.

The rearrangement uses TRBV2 and TRBJ1-6, with D maybe TRBD1 (5 bases). V was clipped by 8 bases and J by 7 bases, with 18 bases between them. The germline CDR1 and CDR2 sequences are SNHLY and FYNNEI. This CDR3 has 15 amino acids. CDR3 protein: CASYAPTGVNSPLHF. The CDR3 DNA follows: TGTGCCAGCTACGCACCTACGGGGGTAAATTCACCCCTCCACTTT.

This clonotype was picked up a small number of times. The chain couples TRBV19 to TRBJ1-3; D not resolved. Germline CDR1 LNHDA, CDR2 SQIVND (reference sequence). The CDR3 consists of 14 residues. V was clipped by 3 bases and J by 0 bases, with 6 bases between them. The CDR3: CASSIGNSGNTIYF. The CDR3 DNA is TGTGCCAGTAGTATTGGGAACTCTGGAAACACCATATATTTT.

This clonotype was picked up a small number of times. The rearrangement links TRBV7-9 to TRBJ1-2; D perhaps matches TRBD1 (6 bases). Germline V gene sequence: CDR1 SEHNR, CDR2 FQNEAQ (reference sequence). This CDR3 spans 15 amino acids. The germline V and J ends were trimmed by 5 bases and 4 bases, with 17 bases remaining between them. Here the CDR3 reads CASSGRDIVLYGYTF. The CDR3 DNA reads TGTGCCAGCAGCGGACGGGACATTGTTCTCTATGGCTACACCTTC.

The chain joins TRBV10-3 to TRBJ2-5, with no clear D. CDR1 is ENHRY, CDR2 SYGVKD, per germline. V was shortened by 2 bases and J by 5 bases, with 9 bases between the two germline ends. There are 13 residues in the CDR3. CDR3 DNA: TGTGCCATCAGTGAGGGTGGAGCGGAGACCCAGTACTTC. Protein: CAISEGGAETQYF.

This clonotype was counted only a few times. This chain uses TRBV23-1 with TRBJ2-5; TRBD1 aligns across 7 bases. TRBV23-1 is recorded as an ORF, its role being uncertain. There are 16 residues in the CDR3. After removal of 3 bases from V and 9 bases from J, the junction contained 16 bases not matched to a gene. The CDR3: CASSQNRDRSLGAQYF. The DNA for the CDR3 is TGCGCCAGCAGTCAGAACCGGGACAGAAGCTTGGGGGCCCAGTACTTC.

The V and J genes are TRBV6-1 and TRBJ1-1; unclear D gene. In germline, CDR1 is MNHNS, CDR2 SASEGT. Trimming shortened V by 6 bases and J by 7 bases, and 9 bases separated the two germline ends. This CDR3 is built from 11 residues. CDR3 bases: TGTGCCAGCAGGACGCAGAGTGAAGCTTTCTTT. Translated, it gives CASRTQSEAFF.

The rearrangement links TRBV6-5 to TRBJ2-5; D not resolved. The length of the CDR3 is 15 residues. The germline V and J ends were trimmed by 6 bases and 1 base, with 15 bases remaining between them. In germline, CDR1 is MNHEY, CDR2 SVGAGI. The CDR3 bases are TGTGCCAGCAGCTTAGCCCTTTGGAGCCAAGAGACCCAGTACTTC. Translated: CASSLALWSQETQYF.

The chain combines TRBV7-9 with TRBJ1-2, with D uncertain. The CDR3 spans 16 residues. Germline V gene data show CDR1 as SEHNR and CDR2 as FQNEAQ (reference sequence). Between the trimmed V and J ends, which lost 4 bases and 6 bases, there was a span of 21 bases. This chain's CDR3 is CASSSEASEVSHGYTF. The CDR3 region has the DNA TGTGCCAGCAGCTCAGAGGCCTCGGAAGTTAGCCATGGCTACACCTTC.

This clonotype was detected many times. This chain uses TRBV12-3 or TRBV12-4 with TRBJ1-1; a weak D match, TRBD1 (5 bases). V lost 1 base to trimming and J lost 0 bases, with 12 bases between them. CDR3 length equals 16 residues. Here the CDR3 DNA reads TGTGCCAGCAGTTTAGGGGGCTGCCGGGTGAACACTGAAGCTTTCTTT. Translating it yields CASSLGGCRVNTEAFF.

This clonotype was counted many times. The chain uses TRBV7-2 and TRBJ1-1; D is possibly TRBD1 (6 bases). Germline values: CDR1 SGHTA, CDR2 FQGNSA. The length of the CDR3 is 15 residues. V was shortened by 1 base and J by 5 bases, with 14 bases between the two germline ends. CDR3: CASSLEAGVGTEAFF. Written as DNA, the CDR3 is TGTGCCAGCAGCTTAGAAGCAGGGGTGGGGACTGAAGCTTTCTTT.

This chain joins TRBV19 and TRBJ2-1; 8 bases align to TRBD2. The V segment lost 3 bases and the J segment 4 bases; nucleotides outside the gene matches: 5. The CDR3 loop spans 15 amino acids. CDR1 is LNHDA and CDR2 is SQIVND in the germline V gene (reference sequence). DNA for the CDR3: TGTGCCAGTAGTATTGCGGGCGGGGGGTACAATGAGCAGTTCTTC. It translates to CASSIAGGGYNEQFF.

To note about this clonotype: A much larger clonotype is one base distant, so this may be a read error. J is TRBJ2-3 and V is TRBV7-8; unclear D gene. The CDR3 covers 15 residues. Per germline, CDR1 SGHVS and CDR2 FQNEAQ. Trimming took off 3 bases at V and 4 bases at J, with 14 bases between the two ends. The CDR3 nucleotides read TGTGCCAGCAGCTTTCATGCTTCAGGAGCAGATACGCAGTATTTT. Its protein is CASSFHASGADTQYF.

The sample holds many counts of this clonotype. The genes are TRBV11-2 and TRBJ2-3, with D possibly matching TRBD1 (6 bases). The V and J ends lost 3 bases and 2 bases respectively, with 12 bases between them. Germline loops: CDR1 SGHAT, CDR2 FQNNGV. CDR3 length equals 15 residues. In DNA, the CDR3 is TGTGCCAGCAGCTTTGAGGGGGAGTACACAGATACGCAGTATTTT. Its protein product is CASSFEGEYTDTQYF.

This clonotype was observed a few times. The V and J genes are TRBV12-3 or TRBV12-4 and TRBJ2-2; D may match TRBD1 or TRBD2 (5 bases each). The ends were cut back, 4 bases at V and 6 bases at J, with 15 bases in the middle. CDR3 length: 15 amino acids. CDR3 sequence reads: CASSSPAGRAGELFF. CDR3 coding DNA: TGTGCCAGCAGTTCACCCGCAGGGCGGGCCGGGGAGCTGTTTTTT.

In regard to this clonotype: This could be a read error, since a much larger clone is one nucleotide away. This chain joins TRBV3-1 and TRBJ2-4, with 12 bases aligning to TRBD2. Germline values: CDR1 LGHDT, CDR2 YNNKEL (reference sequence). The length of the CDR3 is 17 residues. The ends lost 10 bases at V and 0 bases at J; junction bases unmatched: 10. As DNA, the CDR3 is TGTGCCAACAGTCGCGGACTAGCGGGGATAGCCAAAAACATTCAGTACTTC. As protein: CANSRGLAGIAKNIQYF. The full variable domain, in which reference TRBV3-1 and TRBJ2-4 provide the parts outside the CDR3, is DTAVSQTPKYLVTQMGNDKSIKCEQNLGHDTMYWYKQDSKKFLKIMFSYNNKELIINETVPNRFSPKSPDKAHLNLHINSLELGDSAVYFCANSRGLAGIAKNIQYFGAGTRLSVL.

This clonotype came up many times. V and J are TRBV7-2 and TRBJ2-6; D is uncertain. The V and J ends lost 0 bases and 0 bases respectively, with 15 bases between them. The CDR3 consists of 19 residues. The V gene's germline CDR1 is SGHTA and CDR2 FQGNSA. DNA for the CDR3: TGTGCCAGCAGCTTAGCGAAGGGCAGTAGATACTCTGGGGCCAACGTCCTGACTTTC. It is translated as CASSLAKGSRYSGANVLTF. Complete variable domain (other parts from reference TRBV7-2 and TRBJ2-6): GAGVSQSPSNKVTEKGKDVELRCDPISGHTALYWYRQSLGQGLEFLIYFQGNSAPDKSGLPSDRFSAERTGGSVSTLTIQRTQQEDSAVYLCASSLAKGSRYSGANVLTFGAGSRLTVL.

This clonotype was seen only a few times. The chain recombines TRBV7-9 with TRBJ2-1; D unresolved. Germline lookup yields CDR1 SEHNR and CDR2 FQNEAQ (reference sequence). The ends were cut back, 2 bases at V and 2 bases at J, with 10 bases in the middle. There are 15 residues in the CDR3. CDR3 DNA sequence: TGTGCCAGCAGCTTATCTGGGTACCCCTACAATGAGCAGTTCTTC. Its protein product is CASSLSGYPYNEQFF.

This clonotype was seen only a few times. The chain links TRBV20-1 to TRBJ1-2, with 11 nucleotides matching TRBD1. This CDR3 is built from 15 residues. The ends lost 0 bases at V and 2 bases at J; junction bases unmatched: 2. The germline V gene has CDR1 DFQATT and CDR2 SNEGSKA (reference sequence). The DNA of the CDR3 is TGCAGTGCTAGAGATAGGGACAGGGGGAACTATGGCTACACCTTC. As protein: CSARDRDRGNYGYTF.